This entry is about one T cell receptor beta chain. Its antigen is currently unknown. The data derive from a study of T-cell memory formation after mild COVID-19. Study-level points and caveats: Clones that shrank (day 15 to 85) were balanced CD4/CD8, whereas later expanders leaned CD4+. Contracting clones localized mainly to CM and EM when CD4+ and mainly to EMRA when CD8+.

TCRalpha and TCRbeta libraries used 5'RACE with constant-segment primers and UMIs. A single record per CDR3 protein comes from TCRdb applying MiXCR to the 5' RACE reads. The sample holds 550,000 to 700,000 distinct CDR3 sequences, around 16% seen once. The germline V and J ends were trimmed by 5 bases and 0 bases, with 8 bases remaining between them. Germline CDR1 MNHEY, CDR2 SMNVEV (reference sequence). This CDR3 has 14 residues. The chain couples TRBV27 to TRBJ1-3; the D is unclear. This sequence was found in an adult woman who had mild COVID-19 (a few samples of this study predate the infection). Cell type and time point are not known. The material sequenced was PBMCs or a T cell subset sorted from them (not recorded which). CDR3 in DNA: TGTGCCAGCAGTCCTCGAGCCTCTGGAAACACCATATATTTT. This translates into CASSPRASGNTIYF.